This TCR beta chain comes out of a study of blood T cell repertoires in COVID-19. Trimming took 2 bases from V and 0 from J, leaving 11 bases between them. The CDR3 extends over 16 amino acids. Germline CDR1 is SGHTA and CDR2 is FQGNSA. Generated by immunoSEQ multiplex PCR, the TCRdb table keeps only in-frame clones and is missing some. The data show about 180,000 clones, more than 75% seen once. The chain couples TRBV7-2 to TRBJ1-3; D unresolved. This receptor was identified in a woman in her 70s with COVID-19, enrolled during active disease. The source material was peripheral blood. This CDR3 reads CASSLSRVISGNTIYF. CDR3 nucleotides: TGTGCCAGCAGCTTATCTCGGGTTATCTCTGGAAACACCATATATTTT.